This T cell receptor (beta chain) was observed in a study of neurological immune-mediated disorders. 5'RACE with 10-nucleotide random UMIs generated the cDNA. TCRdb re-called the 5' RACE reads with MiXCR, one entry per CDR3 protein. The data contain 39,000 or so distinct CDR3 sequences, over 2% of them singletons. Unsorted libraries were derived from 2 million PBMCs stored at -80 C. This clonotype has at least ten counts. The antigen remains undetermined. CDR3 length: 15 amino acids. V dropped 3 bases and J dropped 3; count of bases not matched to a gene: 3. The germline V gene encodes CDR1 MNHNY and CDR2 SVGAGI (reference sequence). Study results and limitations: One related-CDR3 cluster, identified by phylogenetic grouping, held the repertoires of 18 of 34 multiple sclerosis patients and was a possible signature. Private repertoires in all groups were suggested, as expanded clones shared no CDR3 amino acid sequences across subjects.

The sequence was collected from a man aged 25-45 years with multiple sclerosis. The sequenced material came from PBMCs. V and J are TRBV6-6 and TRBJ1-5; 9 nucleotides line up with TRBD1. CDR3 residues: CASSYGQGPNQPQHF. CDR3 DNA sequence: TGTGCCAGCAGTTATGGACAGGGGCCCAATCAGCCCCAGCATTTT.